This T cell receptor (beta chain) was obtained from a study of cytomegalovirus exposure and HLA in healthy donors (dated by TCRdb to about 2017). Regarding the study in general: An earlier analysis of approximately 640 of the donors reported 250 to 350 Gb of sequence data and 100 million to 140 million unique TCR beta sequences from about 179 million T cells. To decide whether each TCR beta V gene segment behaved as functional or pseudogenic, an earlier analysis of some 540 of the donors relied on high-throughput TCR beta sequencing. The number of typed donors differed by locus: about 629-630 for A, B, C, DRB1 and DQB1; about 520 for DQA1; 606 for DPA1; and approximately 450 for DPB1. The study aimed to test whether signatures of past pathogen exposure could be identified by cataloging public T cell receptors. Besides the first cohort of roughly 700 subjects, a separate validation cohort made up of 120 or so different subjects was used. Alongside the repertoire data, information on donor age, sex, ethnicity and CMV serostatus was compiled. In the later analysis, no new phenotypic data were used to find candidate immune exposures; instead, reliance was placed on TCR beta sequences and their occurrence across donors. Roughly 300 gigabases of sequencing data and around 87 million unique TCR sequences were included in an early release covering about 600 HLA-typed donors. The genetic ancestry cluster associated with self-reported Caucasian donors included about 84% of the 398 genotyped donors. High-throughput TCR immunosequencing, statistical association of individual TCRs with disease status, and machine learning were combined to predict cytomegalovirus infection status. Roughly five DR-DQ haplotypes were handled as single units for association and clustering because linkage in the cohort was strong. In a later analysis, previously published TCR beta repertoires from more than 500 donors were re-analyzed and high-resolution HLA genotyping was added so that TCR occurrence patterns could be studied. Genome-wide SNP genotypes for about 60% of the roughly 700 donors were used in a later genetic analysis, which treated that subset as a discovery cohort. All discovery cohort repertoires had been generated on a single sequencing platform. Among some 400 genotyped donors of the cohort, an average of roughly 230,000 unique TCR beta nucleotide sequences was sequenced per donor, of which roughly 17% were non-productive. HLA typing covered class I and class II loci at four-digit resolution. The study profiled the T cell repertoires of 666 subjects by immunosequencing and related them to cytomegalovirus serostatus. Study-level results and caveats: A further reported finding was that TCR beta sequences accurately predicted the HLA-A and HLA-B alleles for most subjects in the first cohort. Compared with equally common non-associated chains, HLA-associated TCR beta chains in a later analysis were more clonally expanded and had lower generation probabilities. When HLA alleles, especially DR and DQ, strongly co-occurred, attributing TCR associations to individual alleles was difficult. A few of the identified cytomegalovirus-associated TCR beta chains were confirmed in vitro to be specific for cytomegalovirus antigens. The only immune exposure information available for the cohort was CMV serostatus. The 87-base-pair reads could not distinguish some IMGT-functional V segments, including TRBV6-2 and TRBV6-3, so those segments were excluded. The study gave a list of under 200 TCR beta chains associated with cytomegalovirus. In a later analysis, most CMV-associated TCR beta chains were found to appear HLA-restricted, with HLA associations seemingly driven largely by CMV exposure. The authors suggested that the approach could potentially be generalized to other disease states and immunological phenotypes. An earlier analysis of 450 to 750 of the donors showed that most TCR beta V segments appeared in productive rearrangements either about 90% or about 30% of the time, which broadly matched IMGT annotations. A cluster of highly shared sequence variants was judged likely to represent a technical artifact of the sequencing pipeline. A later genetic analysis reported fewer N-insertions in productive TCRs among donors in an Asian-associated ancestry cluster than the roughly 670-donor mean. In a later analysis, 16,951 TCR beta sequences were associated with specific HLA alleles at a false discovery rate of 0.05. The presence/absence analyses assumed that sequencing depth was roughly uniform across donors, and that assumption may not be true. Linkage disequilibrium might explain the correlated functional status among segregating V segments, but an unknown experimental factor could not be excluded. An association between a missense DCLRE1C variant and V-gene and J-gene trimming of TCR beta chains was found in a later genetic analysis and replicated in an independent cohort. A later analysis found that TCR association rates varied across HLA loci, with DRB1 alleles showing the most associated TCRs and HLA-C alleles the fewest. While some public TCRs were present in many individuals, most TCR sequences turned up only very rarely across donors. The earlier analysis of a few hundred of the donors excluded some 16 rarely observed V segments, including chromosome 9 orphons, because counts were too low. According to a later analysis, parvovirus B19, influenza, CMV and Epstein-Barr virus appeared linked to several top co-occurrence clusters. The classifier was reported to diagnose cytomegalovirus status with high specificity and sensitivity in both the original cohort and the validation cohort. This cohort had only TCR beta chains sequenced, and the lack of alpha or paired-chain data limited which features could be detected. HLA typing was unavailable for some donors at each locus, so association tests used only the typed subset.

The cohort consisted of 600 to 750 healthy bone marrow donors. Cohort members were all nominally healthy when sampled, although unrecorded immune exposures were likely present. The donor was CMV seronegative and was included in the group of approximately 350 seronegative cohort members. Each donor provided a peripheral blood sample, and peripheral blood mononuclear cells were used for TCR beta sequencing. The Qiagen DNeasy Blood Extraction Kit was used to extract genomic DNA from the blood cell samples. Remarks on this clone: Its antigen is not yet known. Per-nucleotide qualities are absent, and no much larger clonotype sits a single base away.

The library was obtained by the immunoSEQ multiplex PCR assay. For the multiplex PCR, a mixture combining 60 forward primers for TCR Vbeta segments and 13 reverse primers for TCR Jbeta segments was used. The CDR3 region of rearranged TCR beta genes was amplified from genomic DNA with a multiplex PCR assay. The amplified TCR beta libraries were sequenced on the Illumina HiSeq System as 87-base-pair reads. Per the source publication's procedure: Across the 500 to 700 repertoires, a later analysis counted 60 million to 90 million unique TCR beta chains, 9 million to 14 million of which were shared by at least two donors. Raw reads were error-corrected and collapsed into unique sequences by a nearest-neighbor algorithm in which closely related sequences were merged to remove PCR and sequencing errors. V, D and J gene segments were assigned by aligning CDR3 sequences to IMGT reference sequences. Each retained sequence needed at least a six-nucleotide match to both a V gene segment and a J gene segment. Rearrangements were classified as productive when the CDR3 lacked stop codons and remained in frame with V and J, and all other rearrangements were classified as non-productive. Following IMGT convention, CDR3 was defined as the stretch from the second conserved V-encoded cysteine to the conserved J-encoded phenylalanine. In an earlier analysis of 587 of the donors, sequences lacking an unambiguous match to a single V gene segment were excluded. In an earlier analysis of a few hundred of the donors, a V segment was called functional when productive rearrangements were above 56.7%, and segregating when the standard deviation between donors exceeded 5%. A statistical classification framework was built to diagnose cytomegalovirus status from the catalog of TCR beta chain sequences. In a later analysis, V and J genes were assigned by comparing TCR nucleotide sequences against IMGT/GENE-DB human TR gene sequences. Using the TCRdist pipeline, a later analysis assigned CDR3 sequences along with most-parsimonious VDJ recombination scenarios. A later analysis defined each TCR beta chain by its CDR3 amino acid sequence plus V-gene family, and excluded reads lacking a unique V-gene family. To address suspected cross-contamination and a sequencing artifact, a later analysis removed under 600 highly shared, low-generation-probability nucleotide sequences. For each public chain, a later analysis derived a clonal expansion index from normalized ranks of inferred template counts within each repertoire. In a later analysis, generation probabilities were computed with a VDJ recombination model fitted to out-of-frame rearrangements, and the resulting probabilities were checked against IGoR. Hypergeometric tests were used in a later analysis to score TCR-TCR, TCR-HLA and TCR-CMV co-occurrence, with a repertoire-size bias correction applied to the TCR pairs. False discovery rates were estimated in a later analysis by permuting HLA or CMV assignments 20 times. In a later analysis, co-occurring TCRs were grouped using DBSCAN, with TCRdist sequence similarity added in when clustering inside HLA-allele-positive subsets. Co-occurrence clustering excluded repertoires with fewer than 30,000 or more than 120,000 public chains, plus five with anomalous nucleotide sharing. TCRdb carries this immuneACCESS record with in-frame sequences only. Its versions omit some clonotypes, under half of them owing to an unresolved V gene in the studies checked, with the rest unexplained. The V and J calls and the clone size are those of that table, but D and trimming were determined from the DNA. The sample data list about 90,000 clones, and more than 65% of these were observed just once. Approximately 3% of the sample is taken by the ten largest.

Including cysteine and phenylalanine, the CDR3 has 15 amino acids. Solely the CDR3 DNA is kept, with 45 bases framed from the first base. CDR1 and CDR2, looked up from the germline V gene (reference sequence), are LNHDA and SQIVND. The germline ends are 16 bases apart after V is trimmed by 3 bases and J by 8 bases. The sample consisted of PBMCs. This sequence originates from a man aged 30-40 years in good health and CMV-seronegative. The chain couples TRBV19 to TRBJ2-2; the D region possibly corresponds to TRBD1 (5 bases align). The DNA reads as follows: TGTGCCAGTAGTATGTTGTTCAGGGCGTCGGGGGAGCTGTTTTTT. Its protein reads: CASSMLFRASGELFF.